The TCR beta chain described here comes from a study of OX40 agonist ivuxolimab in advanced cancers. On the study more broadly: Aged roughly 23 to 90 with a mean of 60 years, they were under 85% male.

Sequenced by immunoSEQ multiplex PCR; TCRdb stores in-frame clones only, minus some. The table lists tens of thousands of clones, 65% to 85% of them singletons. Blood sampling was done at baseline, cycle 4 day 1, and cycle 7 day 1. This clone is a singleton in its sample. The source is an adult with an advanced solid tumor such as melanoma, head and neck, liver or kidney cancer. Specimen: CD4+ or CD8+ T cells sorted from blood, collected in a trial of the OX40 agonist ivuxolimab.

CDR3 protein: CASSLDARQGEAFF. DNA for the CDR3: TGTGCCAGCAGCTTAGACGCGCGGCAGGGTGAAGCTTTCTTT. V gene TRBV7-2 combines with J gene TRBJ1-1, with D tentatively TRBD1 (5 bases). The CDR3 is 14 residues long. Deletions cut 1 base from V and 7 bases from J, with 13 bases between. CDR1 and CDR2 from the germline V gene are SGHTA and FQGNSA.